The rows below give T cell receptor beta chains drawn from one sample of a study of response to subunit inactivated influenza vaccine. MiXCR, applied by TCRdb to the RT-PCR reads, yields one record per CDR3 protein. The sample lists about 780,000 distinct CDR3 sequences, around 20% occurring once. The sequenced sample was PBMCs from blood, obtained about 5 days after vaccination. These receptors were obtained from a man in his fifties who received an inactivated influenza vaccine. CDR3s include the opening cysteine and the closing phenylalanine or tryptophan. The D gene is left open where the match is weak. Clone size is not always given. Where it is, it says once, few, many or a class for expanded clones.

D gene	clone size	V gene	J gene	CDR3 DNA	CDR3 protein
TRBD2	many	TRBV20-1	TRBJ2-1	TGCAGTGCTAGTGCACTAGCGGAATACAATGAGCAGTTCTTC	CSASALAEYNEQFF
NA	NA	TRBV7-2	TRBJ2-7	TGTGCCAGCAGCTTAAAAGAGGGCAGCCTCTCCTACGAGCAGTACTTC	CASSLKEGSLSYEQYF
TRBD2	few	TRBV20-1	TRBJ2-1	TGCAGTGCCCAAAGGGGTAGCGGGCTCTCCTACAATGAGCAGTTCTTC	CSAQRGSGLSYNEQFF
TRBD2	few	TRBV29-1	TRBJ2-7	TGCAGCGTTGAATTTCGGCGGGAGAGACCCTACGAGCAGTACTTC	CSVEFRRERPYEQYF
NA	few	TRBV12-3/TRBV12-4	TRBJ2-7	TGTGCCAGCAGTTTAAGATGGAAAAATTACGAGCAGTACTTC	CASSLRWKNYEQYF
NA	NA	TRBV15	TRBJ2-3	TGTGCCACCAGCAGAGACAAGCTGGATCTCACAGATACGCAGTATTTT	CATSRDKLDLTDTQYF
NA	NA	TRBV12-3/TRBV12-4	TRBJ1-4	TGTGCCAGCAGTTTATGGTATAGCGCTTCAGGTGAAAAACTGTTTTTT	CASSLWYSASGEKLFF
NA	NA	TRBV4-3	TRBJ1-1	TGCGCCAGCAGCCAAGATGAGGGAAGGGTAGCTTTCTTT	CASSQDEGRVAFF
TRBD2	NA	TRBV12-3/TRBV12-4	TRBJ2-3	TGTGCCAGCGGCTCTAGCGGGGGTATCACAGATACGCAGTATTTT	CASGSSGGITDTQYF
TRBD2	many	TRBV6-5	TRBJ2-1	TGTGCCAGCAGTTACTCGACTAGCGGACACAATGAGCAGTTCTTC	CASSYSTSGHNEQFF
NA	NA	TRBV7-9	TRBJ1-2	TGTGCCAGCAGCTTAACAGGGTGGTATGGCTACACCTTC	CASSLTGWYGYTF
TRBD1	few	TRBV10-3	TRBJ1-6	TGTGCCATCAGTCAGGGACAGGGTAGGGGACGAGATTCACCCCTCCACTTT	CAISQGQGRGRDSPLHF
NA	NA	TRBV3-1	TRBJ2-5	TGTGCCAGCAGTCGATACGAAGAGACCCAGTACTTC	CASSRYEETQYF
TRBD2	NA	TRBV9	TRBJ2-5	TGTGCCAGCAGCGCAGGGACTAGCGGGGGACAAGAGACCCAGTACTTC	CASSAGTSGGQETQYF
TRBD1	NA	TRBV28	TRBJ2-7	TGTGCCAGCTCCGGGGGAATCGGACAGGGATTGTGGTGGGAGCAGTACTTC	CASSGGIGQGLWWEQYF
NA	few	TRBV20-1	TRBJ1-5	TGCAGTGCTGCCACGGGGTCCCCCGCTGGAGGCAATCAGCCCCAGCATTTT	CSAATGSPAGGNQPQHF
TRBD2	NA	TRBV12-3/TRBV12-4	TRBJ2-1	TGTGCCAGCAGAAAAGCGGGAGACAACCCCAATGAGCAGTTCTTC	CASRKAGDNPNEQFF
NA	NA	TRBV6-5	TRBJ1-1	TGTGCCAGCAGTTCCCCCCGCATCCTGGGGGACCCTGAAGCTTTCTTT	CASSSPRILGDPEAFF
NA	NA	TRBV11-2	TRBJ2-1	TGTGCCAGCAGCGCGGCGCCAAGGCCGTCCTACAATGAGCAGTTCTTC	CASSAAPRPSYNEQFF
NA	few	TRBV18	TRBJ2-1	TGTGCCAGCTCACCTAAGATTAAAGCGGACTCAGGCTTTCCTTACAATGAGCAGTTCTTC	CASSPKIKADSGFPYNEQFF
TRBD1	few	TRBV20-1	TRBJ2-7	TGCAGTGCTAGAGATCGGACAGGGGCCCACATCTCCTACGAGCAGTACTTC	CSARDRTGAHISYEQYF
NA	NA	TRBV4-3	TRBJ1-2	TGCGCCAGCAGCCAAGATTTACGTTCCTATGGCTACACCTTC	CASSQDLRSYGYTF
TRBD2	NA	TRBV28	TRBJ2-3	TGTGCCAGCCTCGAAGCGGGGGGAAACACAGATACGCAGTATTTT	CASLEAGGNTDTQYF
NA	NA	TRBV12-3/TRBV12-4	TRBJ2-3	TGTGCCAGCACCAAGGGGGGGACGGCTAGCACAGATACGCTGTATTTT	CASTKGGTASTDTLYF
NA	many	TRBV6-5	TRBJ2-1	TGTGCCAGCAGTCATTGGGATGAGCAGTTCTTC	CASSHWDEQFF
TRBD1	NA	TRBV20-1	TRBJ2-7	TGCAGTGCTAGAGAATCGGGACAGGGGTACGAGCAGTACTTC	CSARESGQGYEQYF
TRBD2	NA	TRBV11-2	TRBJ2-1	TGTGCCAGCAGCGGGGGGGGGACTAGCGCCTTAGTGGCCTACAATGAGCAGTTCTTC	CASSGGGTSALVAYNEQFF